Listed below are T cell receptor beta chains from one sample, sequenced in a study of CD8 T cells in Susac syndrome. TCRdb fed the immunoSEQ multiplex PCR reads into MiXCR, producing one record per CDR3 protein. The sample lists nearly 200,000 distinct CDR3 sequences; 90% to 95% were seen once. What was sequenced was CD4+ T cells from PBMCs. The receptors here all came from a human donor with multiple sclerosis. Both conserved end residues are part of each CDR3.

>TRBV3-1|TRBJ2-7
CASSQSDGTYEQYF
>TRBV12-3/TRBV12-4|TRBJ1-1
CASSYSRGTRAFF
>TRBV13|TRBJ2-1
CASSLVVRVDEQFF
>TRBV7-9|TRBJ2-3
CASRGPSDTQYF
>TRBV5-6|TRBJ2-1
CASSPDSSEQFF
>TRBV3-1|TRBJ2-7
CASSLATGLNGALSEQYF
>TRBV30|TRBJ2-2
CAWRSEAGLGELFF
>TRBV12-5|TRBJ2-3
CASGLPPTSGGLEAQYF
>TRBV3-1|TRBJ2-3
CASSQGTSGSVADTQYF
>TRBV30|TRBJ2-1
CAWASGYNEQFF
>TRBV3-1|TRBJ1-2
CASGGSNYGYTF
>TRBV29-1|TRBJ2-7
CSVEGGVGQQYF
>TRBV29-1|TRBJ1-4
CSVANRHGNEKLFF
>TRBV12-3/TRBV12-4|TRBJ2-6
CASSRGSGANVLTF
>TRBV20-1|TRBJ2-1
CSANLGSFGEQFF
>TRBV30|TRBJ1-1
CAWSVSGGTEAFF
>TRBV7-9|TRBJ2-1
CASSTSGGPNEQFF
>TRBV4-1|TRBJ1-5
CASSQVPLLTGDQPQHF
>TRBV6-1|TRBJ1-1
CASKGGWTEAFF
>TRBV9|TRBJ2-5
CASSVSSGPGRQETQYF
>TRBV19|TRBJ2-7
CASSIWMSHEQYF
>TRBV20-1|TRBJ2-3
CSASEGAGGGDTQYF
>TRBV25-1|TRBJ2-3
CASSEPRNGVTQYF
>TRBV20-1|TRBJ2-3
CSAKARGGHSGTDTQYF
>TRBV9|TRBJ2-7
CASSADNGAYEQYF
>TRBV15|TRBJ1-1
CATSRDRVMTEAFF
>TRBV5-1|TRBJ2-5
CASSLGQDRETQYF
>TRBV15|TRBJ2-3
CATSLGLLLTDTQYF
>TRBV18|TRBJ2-4
CASSPPGTENIQYF
>TRBV2|TRBJ2-1
CASSDGTGVKFF
>TRBV12-3/TRBV12-4|TRBJ2-3
CASSLTTTDTQYF
>TRBV14|TRBJ2-5
CASSRQRGETQYF
>TRBV5-6|TRBJ1-2
CASSLGRRDGYTF
>TRBV6-6|TRBJ2-7
CASSGQLGEQYF
>TRBV30|TRBJ2-3
CAWRGVLYFDTQYF
>TRBV3-1|TRBJ2-1
CASSQGGTSGNYNEQFF
>TRBV27|TRBJ2-7
CASSRTTGEQYF
>TRBV3-1|TRBJ1-6
CASSHRLSSYNSPLHF
>TRBV2|TRBJ1-5
CASSEGAGNRQPQHF
>TRBV15|TRBJ2-7
CATSNGLSTSYEQYF
>TRBV29-1|TRBJ2-1
CSVALAYNEQFF
>TRBV18|TRBJ1-2
CASSGQGGYTF
>TRBV30|TRBJ2-3
CALDKAGWADTQYF
>TRBV12-3/TRBV12-4|TRBJ1-5
CASTQGLSNQPQHF
>TRBV29-1|TRBJ2-1
CSVRRGTYNEQFF
>TRBV30|TRBJ1-4
CAWSAGTANEKLFF
>TRBV5-1|TRBJ1-4
CASSPYSGRLNEKLFF
>TRBV28|TRBJ2-1
CASSLPPDRMPSEQFF
>TRBV5-4|TRBJ2-1
CASSSDLNYNEQFF